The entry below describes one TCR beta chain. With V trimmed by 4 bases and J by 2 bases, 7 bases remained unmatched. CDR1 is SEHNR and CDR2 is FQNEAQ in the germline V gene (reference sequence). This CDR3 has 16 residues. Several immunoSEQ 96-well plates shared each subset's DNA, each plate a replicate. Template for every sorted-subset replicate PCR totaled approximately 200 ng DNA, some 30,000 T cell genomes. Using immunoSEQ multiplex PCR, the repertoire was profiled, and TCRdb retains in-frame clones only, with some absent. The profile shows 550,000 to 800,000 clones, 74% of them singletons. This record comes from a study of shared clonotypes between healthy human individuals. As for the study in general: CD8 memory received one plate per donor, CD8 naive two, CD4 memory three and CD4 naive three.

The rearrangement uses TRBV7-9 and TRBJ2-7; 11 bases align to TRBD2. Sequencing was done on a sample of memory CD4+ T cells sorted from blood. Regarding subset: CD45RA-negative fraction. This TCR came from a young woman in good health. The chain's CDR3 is CASSSKLAGGTYEQYF. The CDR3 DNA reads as TGTGCCAGCAGCTCCAAGCTAGCGGGAGGCACCTACGAGCAGTACTTC.